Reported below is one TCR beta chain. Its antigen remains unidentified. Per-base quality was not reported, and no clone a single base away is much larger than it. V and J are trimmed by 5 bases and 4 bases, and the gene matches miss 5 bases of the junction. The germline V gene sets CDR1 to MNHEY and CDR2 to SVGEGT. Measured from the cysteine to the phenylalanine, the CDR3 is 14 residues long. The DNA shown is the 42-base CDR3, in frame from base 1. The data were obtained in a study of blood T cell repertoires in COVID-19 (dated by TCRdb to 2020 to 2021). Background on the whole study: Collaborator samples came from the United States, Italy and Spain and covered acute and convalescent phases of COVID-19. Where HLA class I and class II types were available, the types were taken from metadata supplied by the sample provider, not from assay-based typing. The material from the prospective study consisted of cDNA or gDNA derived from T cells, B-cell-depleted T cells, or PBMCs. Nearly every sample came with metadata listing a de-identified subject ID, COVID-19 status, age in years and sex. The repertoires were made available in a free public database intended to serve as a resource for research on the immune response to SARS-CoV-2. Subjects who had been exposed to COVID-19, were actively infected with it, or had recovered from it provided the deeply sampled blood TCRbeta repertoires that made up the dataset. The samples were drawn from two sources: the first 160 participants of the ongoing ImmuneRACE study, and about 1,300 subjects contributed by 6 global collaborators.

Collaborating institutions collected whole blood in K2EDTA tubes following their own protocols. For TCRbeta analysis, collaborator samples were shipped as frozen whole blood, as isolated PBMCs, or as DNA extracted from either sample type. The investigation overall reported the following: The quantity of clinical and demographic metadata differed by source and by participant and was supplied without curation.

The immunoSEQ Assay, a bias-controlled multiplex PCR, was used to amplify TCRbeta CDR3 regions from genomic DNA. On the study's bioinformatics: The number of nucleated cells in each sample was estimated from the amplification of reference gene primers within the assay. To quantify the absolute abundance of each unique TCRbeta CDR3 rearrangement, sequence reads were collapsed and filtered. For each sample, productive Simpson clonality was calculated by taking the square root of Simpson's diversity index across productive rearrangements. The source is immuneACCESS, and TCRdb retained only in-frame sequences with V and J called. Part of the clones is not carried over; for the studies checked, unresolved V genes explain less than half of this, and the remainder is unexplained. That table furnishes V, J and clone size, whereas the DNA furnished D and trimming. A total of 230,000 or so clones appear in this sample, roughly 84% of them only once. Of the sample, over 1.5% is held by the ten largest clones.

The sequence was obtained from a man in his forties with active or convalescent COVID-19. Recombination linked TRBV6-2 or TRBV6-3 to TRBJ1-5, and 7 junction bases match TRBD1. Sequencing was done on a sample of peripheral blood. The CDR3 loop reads CASSMGQLNQPQHF. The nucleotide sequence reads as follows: TGTGCCAGCAGTATGGGACAGCTGAATCAGCCCCAGCATTTT.